This T cell receptor (beta chain) was sequenced for a study of healthy donors' naive CD4 and CD8 T cells (dated by TCRdb to about 2015). For the study in its entirety: The donors were selected to cover three age groups of six people each (20-25, 40-50 and 60-70 years), had a mean age of 44, and were half female. The TCR alpha libraries followed the same workflow as the beta chain, except for a newly designed primer set that covered all functional IMGT alpha gene variants. To check how TCR variation relates to lineage commitment, the researchers sequenced rearranged TCR alpha and beta chains taken from naive CD4+ and CD8+ T cells. The peripheral blood mononuclear cells came from some 19 individuals who were healthy and unrelated. Donors were HLA-typed by sequencing at HLA-A, -B, -C, -DRB1, -DQB1 and -DPB1 using the SBTexcellerator protocol, an ABI3130xl analyzer and SBTengine software.

The listed sequencing device is 454 GS FLX Titanium. A previously published linear amplification protocol was used to build the TCR libraries, starting from roughly 480 ng of total RNA. The Roche/454 Genome Sequencer with Titanium chemistry was used for sequencing. Under the source paper's analysis protocol: Roughly 83,000 rearranged TCR alpha transcripts were sequenced from a few of the healthy donors. Duplicate transcripts were removed, and each unique TCR clonotype was defined by its CDR3 junction following IMGT nomenclature. Using logistic regression in R 2.13.0, the researchers modeled CD4 versus CD8 status as a function of V and J genes, with an adjustment for donor effects and a Bonferroni correction for multiple testing. Clones were called with MiXCR by TCRdb after fastp trimmed the public reads at Q25, and only in-frame beta chains were retained. Each CDR3 protein appears once, grouped with its most common genes and DNA. The V and J calls and clone size are TCRdb's, not the authors'. The sample data list some 190,000 distinct CDR3 sequences, and 65% to 80% of these were observed just once. 2% to 2.5% of the sample belongs to the ten largest clones.

Notes on this clonotype: Its antigen is currently not known. No base quality values were provided; no much bigger clone lies one nucleotide off.

Cells with a CD4+CD8-CD45RO-CD45RA+ profile were isolated by FACS and defined as naive CD4+ T cells, and those with a CD8+CD4-CD45RA+CD27bright profile were defined as naive CD8+ T cells. Antibodies against CD4 (RPA-T4), CD8 (SK1), CD27 (O323), CD45RA (HI100) and CD45RO (UCHL1) were used for sorting. Overall study results and their limits: Most V and J gene segments were reportedly biased between naive CD4+ and CD8+ cells, consistently across donors and independent of HLA genotype. In both chains, CD4+ lineage was linked to a positively charged CDR3, whereas CD8+ lineage was linked to a negatively charged CDR3. The study did not directly address whether homeostatic proliferation of naive T cells might have biased the repertoire. Alpha and beta chains were sequenced in bulk and could not be paired, so combined chain effects were not evaluated. Taken together, V genes, J genes and CDR3 charge appeared to account for approximately 13% of the variance in CD4/CD8 propensity, acting in a largely additive way.

V lost 4 bases and J lost 8 bases; the stretch between them is 14 bases long. As encoded in the germline V gene (reference sequence), CDR1 is MNHEY while CDR2 is SMNVEV. The CDR3 measures 13 amino acids from cysteine to phenylalanine. Left in the record is the CDR3 DNA by itself, 39 bases read in frame from the first base. This chain is built from TRBV27 and TRBJ1-2, and the D gene may be TRBD1, 5 bases matching. Sequences were obtained from naive CD4+ and CD8+ T cells sorted from blood, pooled from several donors. The cell subset or site tag for this specimen amounts to: FACS-sorted naive CD4+ (CD45RO-CD45RA+) and naive CD8+ (CD45RA+CD27bright) T cells. This sequence was found in a pool of human donors in good health; the sample pools cells from several healthy donors. The DNA sequence reads TGTGCCAGCAGTTCAGGGACGAGCTTGGGCTACACCTTC. Its amino acids are CASSSGTSLGYTF.